These T cell receptor beta chains were read from a single sample in a study of T-cell reconstitution after alpha-beta-depleted transplantation in children. One entry per CDR3 protein results from TCRdb running MiXCR on the PCR reads. The table lists about 980,000 distinct CDR3 sequences, less than 30% of them singletons. This specimen consisted of PBMCs, mostly from graft donor cells, obtained 360 days after TCRalphabeta/CD19-depleted stem cell transplant. These receptors were taken from a boy under two years old who had a stem cell transplant for SCID, so the T cells may come from the graft donor. Each CDR3 is given with its conserved first and last residue. D genes are given only for firm matches. The size entry is marked missing in some rows and otherwise reads once, few, many or a size class.

>TRBV14|once|TRBJ2-3|-|15
TGTGCCAGCGGCGAATGGGGCAGTCACACAGATACGCAGTATTTT
CASGEWGSHTDTQYF
>TRBV5-4|few|TRBJ2-5|-|14
TGTGCCAGCAGCCCCCTTGGCAGGGAGGAGACCCAGTACTTC
CASSPLGREETQYF
>TRBV10-3|-|TRBJ2-7|-|14
TGTGCCATCGGGTCCCGATTCCCCAACTACGAGCAGTACTTC
CAIGSRFPNYEQYF
>TRBV12-3/TRBV12-4|-|TRBJ1-2|TRBD1|13
TGTGCCAGCAGACTTACACAGGGGAATGGCTACACCTTC
CASRLTQGNGYTF
>TRBV15|-|TRBJ1-2|TRBD1|14
TGTGCCACCAGCAGTGTCGCACCAGGGGGTGGCTACACCTTC
CATSSVAPGGGYTF
>TRBV11-2|-|TRBJ2-1|-|15
TGTGCCAGCACCATAACCCGGAGCTCCTACAATGAGCAGTTCTTC
CASTITRSSYNEQFF
>TRBV6-5|-|TRBJ2-3|TRBD1|15
TGTGCCAGCAGTTCCCCGATGACAGGGGCCGATACGCAGTATTTT
CASSSPMTGADTQYF
>TRBV5-1|-|TRBJ2-7|-|15
TGCGCCAGCAGCCCTCGGCCAGGGTACGGGTACGAGCAGTACTTC
CASSPRPGYGYEQYF
>TRBV12-3/TRBV12-4|many|TRBJ2-1|-|16
TGTGCCAGCAGTTTCTCTCTGGGACTCGACTACAATGAGCAGTTCTTC
CASSFSLGLDYNEQFF
>TRBV28|many|TRBJ2-7|-|15
TGTGCCAGCAGTTTAATGATTTCAGGTGCGGACGAGCAGTACTTC
CASSLMISGADEQYF
>TRBV6-5|-|TRBJ2-7|TRBD1|14
TGTGCCAGCAGATACAGGGGGAGCTCCTACGAGCAGTACTTC
CASRYRGSSYEQYF
>TRBV4-1|-|TRBJ1-5|-|16
TGCGCCAGCAGCCAAGAATATGGGCTCCGAAGGGTGCCCCAGCATTTT
CASSQEYGLRRVPQHF
>TRBV12-3/TRBV12-4|-|TRBJ1-5|TRBD1|13
TGTGCCAGCAGTCGGGCAGGGGGCTTCTTACTGGATTTT
CASSRAGGFLLDF
>TRBV14|-|TRBJ2-5|-|13
TGTGCCAGCAGCCAAAGACGGATAGAGACCCAGTACTTC
CASSQRRIETQYF
>TRBV5-1|-|TRBJ1-2|TRBD1|13
TGCGCCAGCAGCGTCAGGGGGGACTATGGCTACACCTTC
CASSVRGDYGYTF
>TRBV28|-|TRBJ2-1|-|15
TGTGCCAGCAGCCCAGACATATTCTCCTACAATGAGCAGTTCTTC
CASSPDIFSYNEQFF
>TRBV7-2|few|TRBJ2-7|-|12
TGTGCCAGCAGCACCAGATTCTACGAGCAGTACTTC
CASSTRFYEQYF
>TRBV12-3/TRBV12-4|-|TRBJ1-4|-|15
TGTGCCAGCAGTTTACTTGGGGGGGCTAGTGAAAAACTGTTTTTT
CASSLLGGASEKLFF
>TRBV4-3|-|TRBJ2-1|-|17
TGCGCCAGCAGCCAAAAACCAGGGAGGAGCTCCTACAATGAGCAGTTCTTC
CASSQKPGRSSYNEQFF
>TRBV12-3/TRBV12-4|many|TRBJ2-1|-|13
TGTGCCAGCAGCCTACTCGGGGGGCATGAGCAGTTCTTC
CASSLLGGHEQFF
>TRBV7-9|-|TRBJ1-5|-|14
TGTGCCAGCAGCGCCGGGAGAAAGGGGCAGCCCCAGCATTTT
CASSAGRKGQPQHF
>TRBV27|-|TRBJ2-7|-|14
TGTGCCAGCAGTTTATTCCCCTCCACCTACGAGCAGTACTTC
CASSLFPSTYEQYF
>TRBV5-1|few|TRBJ2-7|-|14
TGCGCCAGCAACTATTGGGCAGGGTCGGACGAGCAGTACTTC
CASNYWAGSDEQYF
>TRBV20-1|once|TRBJ2-3|-|13
TGCAGTGCTAGAGTCTCCAGCACAGATACGCAGTATTTT
CSARVSSTDTQYF
>TRBV7-2|-|TRBJ2-1|TRBD2|15
TGTGCCAGCAGCTTGCTAGCGGGGGACCCCAATGAGCAGTTCTTC
CASSLLAGDPNEQFF
>TRBV7-2|-|TRBJ1-6|-|13
TGTGCCAGCAGCATCTCGTTGGCCTCACCCCTCCACTTT
CASSISLASPLHF
>TRBV13|-|TRBJ1-6|-|12
TGTGCCAGCAGCTTTATACGGTCACCCCTCCACTTT
CASSFIRSPLHF
>TRBV5-1|few|TRBJ2-1|-|15
TGCGCCAGCAGCTTGCAGCAGGGCTTAGGGAATGAGCAGTTCTTC
CASSLQQGLGNEQFF
>TRBV4-3|once|TRBJ2-1|TRBD1|16
TGCGCCAGCAGCCAAGCCTGGACAGGGGGCTTGTATGAGCAGTTCTTC
CASSQAWTGGLYEQFF
>TRBV12-3/TRBV12-4|-|TRBJ2-1|-|15
TGTGCCAGCAGTTTCGGGGACTTCTCCTACAATGAGCAGTTCTTC
CASSFGDFSYNEQFF
>TRBV5-5|few|TRBJ2-1|TRBD1|14
TGTGCCAGCAGCCCGGGACAGGGCTGGAATGAGCAGTTCTTC
CASSPGQGWNEQFF
>TRBV5-1|few|TRBJ2-5|TRBD2|16
TGCGCCAGCAGCTCGGCAAAGACTAGCGGGGGAGAGACCCAGTACTTC
CASSSAKTSGGETQYF